The present TCR beta chain was sequenced within a study of T cells after posttransplantation cyclophosphamide. The protocol was immunoSEQ multiplex PCR, while the TCRdb copy is restricted to in-frame clones and leaves out a portion. Recorded here are fewer than 40,000 clones, none singletons. Ten or more counts support this clone. Antigen unknown. On the day of bone marrow donation, the related graft donor provided peripheral blood. The CDR3 extends over 14 amino acids. Germline V lookup: CDR1 MNHEY, CDR2 SVGAGI. V lost 6 bases and J lost 5, with 16 bases in between. Study findings and constraints: Recipient CMV seropositivity and CMV reactivation strongly tracked TRB clonality. TRB overlap between skin or GI tissue T cells and blood was limited. Later post-transplant blood repertoires were often dominated by donor CD8+ memory clones.

This TCR came from a woman in her fifties or sixties in good health and a related stem cell transplant donor. The V gene is TRBV6-5, the J gene TRBJ1-1, with D possibly being TRBD1 (5 bases). Sequencing used PBMCs. This CDR3 is CASRRGGRVTEAFF. The CDR3 DNA reads TGTGCCAGCAGACGGGGGGGTCGAGTAACTGAAGCTTTCTTT.